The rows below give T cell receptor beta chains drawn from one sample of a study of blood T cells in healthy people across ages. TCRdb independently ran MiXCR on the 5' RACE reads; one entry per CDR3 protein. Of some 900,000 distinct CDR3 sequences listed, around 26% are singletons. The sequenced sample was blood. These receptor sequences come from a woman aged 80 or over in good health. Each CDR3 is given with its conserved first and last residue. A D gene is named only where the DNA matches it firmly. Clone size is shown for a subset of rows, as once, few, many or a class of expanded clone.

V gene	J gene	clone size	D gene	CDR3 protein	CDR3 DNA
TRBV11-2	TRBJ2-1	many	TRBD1	CASSPARTGFNEQFF	TGTGCCAGCAGCCCAGCCCGGACAGGGTTCAATGAGCAGTTCTTC
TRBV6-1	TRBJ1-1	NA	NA	CASSEGGRRTEAFF	TGTGCCAGCAGTGAAGGTGGACGGCGCACTGAAGCTTTCTTT
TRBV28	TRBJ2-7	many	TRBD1	CASSRDRGSREQYF	TGTGCCAGCAGCCGGGACAGGGGGTCGCGCGAGCAGTACTTC
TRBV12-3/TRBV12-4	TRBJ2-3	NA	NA	CASSLGSGSADTWYF	TGTGCCAGCAGTTTAGGTAGCGGCAGCGCAGATACGTGGTATTTT
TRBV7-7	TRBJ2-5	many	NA	CASTPGLGSETQYF	TGTGCCAGCACCCCCGGCCTGGGCTCAGAGACCCAGTACTTC
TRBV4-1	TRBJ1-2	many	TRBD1	CASRTPGRGRTNYGYTF	TGCGCCAGCAGAACCCCGGGCAGGGGGCGAACTAACTATGGCTACACCTTC
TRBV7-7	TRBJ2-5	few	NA	CASSRTGFGETQYF	TGTGCTAGCAGCCGTACAGGGTTCGGGGAGACCCAGTACTTC
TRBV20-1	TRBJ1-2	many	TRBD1	CSAREIVGGGGADYGYTF	TGCAGTGCTAGAGAAATAGTGGGTGGAGGGGGCGCTGACTATGGCTACACCTTC
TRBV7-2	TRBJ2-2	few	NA	CASSRRQVPGELFF	TGTGCCAGCAGCCGACGACAGGTCCCCGGGGAGCTGTTTTTT
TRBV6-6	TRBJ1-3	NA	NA	CASSFLTVGTGNTIYF	TGTGCCAGCAGTTTCCTTACCGTGGGGACTGGAAACACCATATATTTT
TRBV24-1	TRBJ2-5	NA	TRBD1	CATSEGTEHQETQYF	TGTGCCACCAGTGAGGGGACAGAACACCAAGAGACCCAGTACTTC
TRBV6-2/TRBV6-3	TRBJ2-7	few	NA	CASRAGALYEQYF	TGTGCCAGCAGGGCGGGGGCCTTATACGAGCAGTACTTC
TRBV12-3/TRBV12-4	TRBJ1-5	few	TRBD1	CASSLAGTAYQPQHF	TGTGCCAGCAGTTTAGCGGGGACAGCTTATCAGCCCCAGCATTTT
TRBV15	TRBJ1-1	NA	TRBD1	CATSGTQGDTEAFF	TGTGCCACCAGCGGAACCCAGGGGGACACTGAAGCTTTCTTT
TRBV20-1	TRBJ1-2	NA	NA	CSAPPDGAYGYTF	TGCAGTGCACCCCCTGATGGGGCGTATGGCTACACCTTC
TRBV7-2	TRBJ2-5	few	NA	CASSLTRQTQYF	TGTGCCAGCAGCTTAACCCGGCAAACCCAGTACTTC
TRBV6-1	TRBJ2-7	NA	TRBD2	CASTERGYEQYF	TGTGCCAGCACGGAGCGGGGCTACGAGCAGTACTTC
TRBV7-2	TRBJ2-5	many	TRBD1	CASSPQTGGETQYF	TGTGCCAGCAGCCCCCAGACAGGGGGAGAGACCCAGTACTTC
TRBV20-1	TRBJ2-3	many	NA	CSARYRRAGSTDTQYF	TGCAGTGCTAGGTACCGCAGGGCGGGGTCCACAGATACGCAGTATTTT
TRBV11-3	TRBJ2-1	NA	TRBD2	CASSSETSGGRKQFF	TGTGCCAGCAGCTCCGAGACTAGCGGGGGGAGGAAGCAGTTCTTC
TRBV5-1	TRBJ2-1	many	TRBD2	CASSPGLAYNEQFF	TGCGCCAGCAGCCCGGGACTAGCCTACAATGAGCAGTTCTTC
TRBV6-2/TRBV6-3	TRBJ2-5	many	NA	CASSYSAGKFAYF	TGTGCCAGCAGTTACTCGGCAGGGAAGTTCGCGTACTTC
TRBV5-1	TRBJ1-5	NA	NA	CASSLQGCEPQHF	TGCGCCAGCAGCCTACAGGGTTGTGAGCCCCAGCATTTT